These T cell receptor beta chains were read from a single sample in a study of blood T cell repertoires in COVID-19. Generated by immunoSEQ multiplex PCR, the TCRdb table keeps only in-frame clones and is missing some. The sample shows roughly 210,000 clones, approximately 80% of them seen only once. Material: peripheral blood. The source is a woman at least 80 years old with COVID-19, enrolled during active disease. Each CDR3 is given with its conserved first and last residue. Clone sizes are given selectively: once, few, many, or a class where the clone is expanded.

TRBV5-8,NA,CASRDRGYGNIQYF
TRBV29-1,NA,CSGVRYRGDTEAFF
TRBV9,NA,CASSVGDFSSEQFF
TRBV24-1,NA,CATRGTTRTGELFF
TRBV4-2,few,CASSQDLEQGWSPLHF
TRBV6-2/TRBV6-3,NA,CASSRFPEAFF
TRBV3-1/TRBV3-2,NA,CASSRTSGGAGDTQYF
TRBV28,many,CASPPKTGSNSPYEQYF
TRBV5-1,NA,CASSSGQGTSSPLHF
TRBV4-1,NA,CASSRGQGENTDTQYF
TRBV6-1,NA,CASSELVSGNTIYF
TRBV5-1,few,CASSRGTGTGMGNSPLHF
TRBV5-1,NA,CASSQRQGNTGELFF
TRBV27,NA,CASSPGQGPDTQYF
TRBV6-4,NA,CASSGGPDPFTDTQYF
TRBV5-1,once,CASSWRGGGEQFF
TRBV2,NA,CASSVWGGNQPQHF
TRBV9,NA,CASSARGVGGELFF
TRBV2,NA,CASRDRGRTEAFF
TRBV9,NA,CASSSLEVARGYTF
TRBV7-7,once,CASSAGIYQPQHF
TRBV3-1/TRBV3-2,NA,CASSQGDRGSEAFF
TRBV19,NA,CASSMGLAGVQETQYF
TRBV5-4,NA,CASSLPREGELFF
TRBV6-5,NA,CASKGGDNYGYTF
TRBV6-4,NA,CASSVATSGGARDTQYF
TRBV5-6,NA,CASSAGTGGRTYEQYF
TRBV24-1,NA,CATSRGGYNEQFF
TRBV5-1,once,CASSLGAAGETQYF
TRBV19,NA,CASRPAGALNYGYTF
TRBV3-1/TRBV3-2,NA,CASSPYDSLYTF
TRBV5-1,NA,CASSLAGVPGELFF
TRBV4-2,NA,CASQRGDEYEQYF